Below are 19 T cell receptor beta chains sequenced from a single sample in a study of CD8 T cells in Susac syndrome. Random hexamers were used to reverse transcribe the RNA input (about 0.5 to 1 ug). Each CDR3 protein gets one entry after TCRdb re-called the immunoSEQ multiplex PCR reads with MiXCR. The sample contains 150,000 to 200,000 distinct CDR3 sequences, approximately 96% of which appear only once. Sample: CD4+ T cells from PBMCs. These receptor sequences come from a human donor with Susac syndrome.

In this sample, this clonotype turned up a few times. The rearrangement links TRBV6-2 or TRBV6-3 to TRBJ1-2; D ambiguous. The germline gives CDR1 MNHEY, CDR2 SVGEGT. The CDR3 length is 13 residues. V lost 0 bases and J 5 bases, leaving 7 bases between the germline ends. This CDR3 is CASSYSEGYGYTF. The CDR3 region has the DNA TGTGCCAGCAGTTACTCGGAAGGATATGGCTACACCTTC.

This chain connects TRBV29-1 to TRBJ1-4; no clear D. This CDR3 region has 15 residues. V was trimmed by 4 bases and J by 3 bases, leaving 15 bases between them. Germline loops: CDR1 SQVTM, CDR2 ANQGSEA. The CDR3 nucleotides read TGCAGCGTTGCCCAAACAAGAACCCCTAATGAAAAACTGTTTTTT. As protein: CSVAQTRTPNEKLFF.

This rearrangement joins TRBV29-1 to TRBJ2-2, with TRBD1 identical over 9 bases. The germline gives CDR1 SQVTM, CDR2 ANQGSEA. This CDR3 has 15 residues. With V trimmed by 4 bases and J by 3 bases, 6 bases remained unmatched. The DNA for the CDR3 is TGCAGCGTTGTACGCGGACAGGGGTACACCGGGGAGCTGTTTTTT. It specifies CSVVRGQGYTGELFF.

V gene TRBV5-1 combines with J gene TRBJ2-4; perhaps TRBD2 as D (5 bases). CDR1 and CDR2 from the germline V gene are SGHRS and YFSETQ. The CDR3 covers 13 residues. Trimming cost V 0 bases and J 9 bases, with 10 bases left between them. CDR3 loop: CASSLDTAGIQYF. CDR3 coding DNA: TGCGCCAGCAGCTTGGACACCGCGGGCATTCAGTACTTC. Full variable domain (remainder filled in from reference TRBV5-1 and TRBJ2-4): KAGVTQTPRYLIKTRGQQVTLSCSPISGHRSVSWYQQTPGQGLQFLFEYFSETQRNKGNFPGRFSGRQFSNSRSEMNVSTLELGDSALYLCASSLDTAGIQYFGAGTRLSVL.

The CDR3 DNA reads as TGTGCCAGCAGTGAGGTACGGCAAGAGACCCAGTACTTC. This sequence encodes CASSEVRQETQYF. The J gene is TRBJ2-5, the V gene TRBV2; D call uncertain. Trimming pared 3 bases from V and 2 bases from J, leaving 7 bases between. CDR3 length: 13 residues. The V gene's germline CDR1 is SNHLY and CDR2 FYNNEI.

The CDR3 spells CAWRGGQYYGYTF. Here the CDR3 DNA reads TGTGCCTGGAGAGGGGGCCAGTACTATGGCTACACCTTC. This sequence joins TRBV30 and TRBJ1-2; 7 bases are a match to TRBD1. Germline CDR1 is GTSNPN and CDR2 is SVGIG (reference sequence). V lost 3 bases to trimming and J lost 3 bases; unmatched junction nucleotides: 4. The CDR3 has 13 amino acids.

The CDR3 spells CASITTGRSPMNTEAFF. The CDR3 coding sequence is TGTGCCAGCATTACGACAGGGAGGAGCCCCATGAACACTGAAGCTTTCTTT. The V and J genes are TRBV12-3 or TRBV12-4 and TRBJ1-1; TRBD1 matches at 7 bases. The trim removed 7 bases at V and 0 bases at J, leaving 14 bases unmatched. This CDR3 region has 17 residues.

This chain links TRBV29-1 with TRBJ2-7, with 8 bases lining up with TRBD1. The V gene's germline CDR1 is SQVTM and CDR2 ANQGSEA. V was pared by 3 bases and J by 1 base, with 5 bases of the junction left unmatched. This CDR3 has 14 amino acids. In nucleotides, the CDR3 is TGCAGCGTTGAGTACCGGACAGGGTCCTACGAGCAGTACTTC. Protein product: CSVEYRTGSYEQYF.

The rearrangement uses TRBV29-1 and TRBJ1-1; 7 nucleotides agree with TRBD1. V dropped 7 bases and J dropped 5; count of bases not matched to a gene: 10. This CDR3 is 13 amino acids long. CDR1 SQVTM and CDR2 ANQGSEA come from the germline V gene. CDR3 DNA: TGCAGCGCCACGGACGGCAGGGGGACTGAAGCTTTCTTT. It codes for CSATDGRGTEAFF.

The rearrangement joins TRBV19 to TRBJ1-1; the D is unclear. Trimming took off 8 bases at V and 3 bases at J, with 19 bases between the two ends. Germline assignment: CDR1 LNHDA and CDR2 SQIVND (reference sequence). This CDR3 region has 15 residues. CDR3 sequence reads: CASLPSPDRHTEAFF. Written as DNA, the CDR3 is TGTGCCAGTCTCCCTTCCCCTGACCGGCACACTGAAGCTTTCTTT.

The rearrangement joins TRBV20-1 to TRBJ2-2; D is unclear. This CDR3 contains 14 residues. V was shortened by 8 bases and J by 3 bases, with 16 bases between the two germline ends. Germline lookup yields CDR1 DFQATT and CDR2 SNEGSKA (reference sequence). The CDR3 region has the DNA TGCAGTCTTACTGCGGACGGACACACCGGGGAGCTGTTTTTT. Translating it yields CSLTADGHTGELFF.

The chain carries TRBV6-6 and TRBJ2-1; D remains ambiguous. The CDR3 has 13 residues. Looked up from germline, CDR1 is MNHNY and CDR2 is SVGAGI (reference sequence). The V and J ends lost 0 bases and 4 bases respectively, with 4 bases between them. CDR3 residues: CASSYSPYNEQFF. The CDR3 DNA is TGTGCCAGCAGTTACTCACCTTACAATGAGCAGTTCTTC.

The chain joins TRBV7-2 to TRBJ1-1, with 7 bases that match TRBD1. V shed 4 bases and J 4 bases; nucleotides not matched to a gene: 6. The CDR3 sequence is 14 residues long. Germline V gene data show CDR1 as SGHTA and CDR2 as FQGNSA. CDR3 nucleotide sequence: TGTGCCAGCAGCTACAGGGGAGGGAGCACTGAAGCTTTCTTT. Its translation is CASSYRGGSTEAFF.

This clonotype has just one count. This sequence joins TRBV24-1 and TRBJ2-5; 7 positions match TRBD1. Germline loops: CDR1 KGHDR, CDR2 SFDVKD. V trimming: 4 bases; J trimming: 3 bases; junction bases outside the gene matches: 1. The CDR3 length is 13 residues. CDR3 DNA sequence: TGTGCCACCAGTGAAGGGACAGAAGAGACCCAGTACTTC. Amino acids: CATSEGTEETQYF.

The chain employs TRBV11-2 and TRBJ1-2; D is undetermined. CDR1 is SGHAT and CDR2 is FQNNGV in the germline V gene. The CDR3 is 15 amino acids. The ends were cut back, 6 bases at V and 0 bases at J, with 14 bases in the middle. CDR3 nucleotide sequence: TGTGCCAGCAGTTTCCTGAAGCTATCTAACTATGGCTACACCTTC. Residues: CASSFLKLSNYGYTF.

The chain combines TRBV4-1 with TRBJ2-3; tentatively, D is TRBD1 or TRBD2 (5 bases each). CDR1 and CDR2 (germline): MGHRA, YSYEKL. The CDR3 is 15 amino acids. Trimming left V 1 base short and J 2 bases short, with 10 bases between. The CDR3: CASSQVAGTTDTQYF. The CDR3 DNA reads as TGCGCCAGCAGCCAAGTGGCCGGGACCACAGATACGCAGTATTTT.

V is TRBV28 and J is TRBJ2-2; D ambiguous. Trimming removed 2 bases from V and 0 bases from J, with 10 bases in between. The germline gives CDR1 MDHEN, CDR2 SYDVKM. The length of the CDR3 is 16 residues. The CDR3 is CASSLARLTNTGELFF. CDR3 DNA: TGTGCCAGCAGTTTAGCTCGGCTCACGAACACCGGGGAGCTGTTTTTT.

The chain uses TRBV12-3 or TRBV12-4 and TRBJ2-1; 11 nucleotides align to TRBD2. The CDR3 contains 14 residues. V was clipped by 2 bases and J by 10 bases; unmatched bases: 4. CDR3 in amino acids: CASSLRLAGSEQFF. The CDR3 bases are TGTGCCAGCAGTTTACGACTAGCGGGGTCGGAGCAGTTCTTC.

J is TRBJ1-1 and V is TRBV5-1; D gene unclear. Germline V CDR1 and CDR2: SGHRS, YFSETQ. V was trimmed by 0 bases and J by 6 bases, leaving 12 bases between them. The CDR3 spans 14 residues. Written as DNA, the CDR3 is TGCGCCAGCAGCTTGGACAGCCGGGTGGCTGAAGCTTTCTTT. It is translated as CASSLDSRVAEAFF.